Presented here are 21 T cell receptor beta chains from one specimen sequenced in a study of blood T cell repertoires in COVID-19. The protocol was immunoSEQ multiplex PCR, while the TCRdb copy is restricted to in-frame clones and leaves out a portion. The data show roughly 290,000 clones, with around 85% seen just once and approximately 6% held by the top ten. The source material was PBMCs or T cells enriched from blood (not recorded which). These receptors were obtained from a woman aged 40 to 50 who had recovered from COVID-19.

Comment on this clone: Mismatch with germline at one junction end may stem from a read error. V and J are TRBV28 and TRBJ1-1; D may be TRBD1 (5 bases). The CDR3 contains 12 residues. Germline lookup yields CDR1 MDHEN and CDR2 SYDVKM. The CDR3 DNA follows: TGTGCCAGCAGTACCCGGACAAGACCTTCGAAATTT. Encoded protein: CASSTRTRPSKF.

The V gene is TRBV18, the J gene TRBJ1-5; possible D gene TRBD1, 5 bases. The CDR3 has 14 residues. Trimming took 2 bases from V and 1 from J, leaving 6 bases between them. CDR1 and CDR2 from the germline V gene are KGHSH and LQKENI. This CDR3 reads CASSPAGSNQPQHF. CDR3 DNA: TGTGCCAGCTCACCAGCAGGGAGCAATCAGCCCCAGCATTTT.

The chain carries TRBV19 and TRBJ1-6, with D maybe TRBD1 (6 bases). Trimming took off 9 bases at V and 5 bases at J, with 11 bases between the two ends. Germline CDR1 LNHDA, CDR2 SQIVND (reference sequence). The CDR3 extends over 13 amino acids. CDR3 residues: CASRDTNNSPLHF. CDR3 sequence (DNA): TGTGCCAGCCGGGACACCAATAATTCACCCCTCCACTTT.

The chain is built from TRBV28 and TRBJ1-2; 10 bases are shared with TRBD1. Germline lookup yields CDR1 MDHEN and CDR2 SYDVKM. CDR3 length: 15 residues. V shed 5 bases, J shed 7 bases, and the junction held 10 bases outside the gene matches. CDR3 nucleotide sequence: TGTGCCAGCAGTAGACCGACAGGGGGCGTTGGTGGCTACACCTTC. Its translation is CASSRPTGGVGGYTF.

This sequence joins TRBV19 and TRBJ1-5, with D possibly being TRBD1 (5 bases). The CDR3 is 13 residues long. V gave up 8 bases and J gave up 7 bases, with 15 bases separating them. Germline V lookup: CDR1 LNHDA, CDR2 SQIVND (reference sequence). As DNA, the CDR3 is TGTGCCAGTGCCCAGGGATCAATCCAGCCCCAGCATTTT. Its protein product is CASAQGSIQPQHF.

CDR3 nucleotide sequence: TGTGCCAGCAGTTTAACATGGGAGTCGAGTGAGCAGTTCTTC. It codes for CASSLTWESSEQFF. This chain links TRBV28 with TRBJ2-1, with a possible D match to TRBD2 (5 bases). CDR1 MDHEN and CDR2 SYDVKM come from the germline V gene. This CDR3 has 14 amino acids. Trimming shortened V by 2 bases and J by 9 bases, and 14 bases separated the two germline ends.

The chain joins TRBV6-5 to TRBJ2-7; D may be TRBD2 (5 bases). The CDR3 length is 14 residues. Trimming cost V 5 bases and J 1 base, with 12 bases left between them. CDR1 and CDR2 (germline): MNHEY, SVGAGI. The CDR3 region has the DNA TGTGCCAGCAGTAGGACTTATGGTTCCTACGAGCAGTACTTC. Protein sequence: CASSRTYGSYEQYF.

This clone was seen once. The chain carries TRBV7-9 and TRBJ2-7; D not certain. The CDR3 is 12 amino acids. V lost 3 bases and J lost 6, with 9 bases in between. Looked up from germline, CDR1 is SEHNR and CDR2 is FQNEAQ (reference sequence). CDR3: CASSFSGVEQYF. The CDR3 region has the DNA TGTGCCAGCAGCTTTTCGGGTGTCGAGCAGTACTTC.

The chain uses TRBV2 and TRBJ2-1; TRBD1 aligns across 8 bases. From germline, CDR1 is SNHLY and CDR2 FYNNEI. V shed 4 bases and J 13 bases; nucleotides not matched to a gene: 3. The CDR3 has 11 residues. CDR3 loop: CASSGTGTQFF. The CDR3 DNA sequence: TGTGCCAGCAGTGGGACAGGGACCCAGTTCTTC.

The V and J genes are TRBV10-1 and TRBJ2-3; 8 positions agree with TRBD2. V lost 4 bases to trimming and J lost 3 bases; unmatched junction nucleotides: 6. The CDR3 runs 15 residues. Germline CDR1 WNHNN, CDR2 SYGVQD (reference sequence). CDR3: CASSASGSPTDTQYF. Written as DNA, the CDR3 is TGCGCCAGCAGTGCGAGCGGGAGTCCAACAGATACGCAGTATTTT.

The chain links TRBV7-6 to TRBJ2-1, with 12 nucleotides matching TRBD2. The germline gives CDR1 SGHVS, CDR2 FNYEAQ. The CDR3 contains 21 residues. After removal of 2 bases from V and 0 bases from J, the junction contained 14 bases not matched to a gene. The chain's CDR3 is CASSLRRGGLAGESSYNEQFF. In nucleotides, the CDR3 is TGTGCCAGCAGCTTAAGGAGGGGGGGACTAGCGGGCGAGAGCTCCTACAATGAGCAGTTCTTC.

The CDR3 reads CASSLSLALIQETQYF. CDR3 DNA sequence: TGTGCCAGCAGTTTAAGTCTAGCGCTTATCCAAGAGACCCAGTACTTC. The chain links TRBV27 to TRBJ2-5, with TRBD2 as a possible D gene (6 bases). V shed 2 bases and J shed 1 base, with 14 bases lying between them. Looked up from germline, CDR1 is MNHEY and CDR2 is SMNVEV (reference sequence). The CDR3 totals 16 residues.

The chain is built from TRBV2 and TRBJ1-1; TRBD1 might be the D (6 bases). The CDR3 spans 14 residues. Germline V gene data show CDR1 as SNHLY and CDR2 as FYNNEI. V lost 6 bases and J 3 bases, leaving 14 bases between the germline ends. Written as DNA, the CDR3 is TGTGCCAGCAGGGCTAGGGGGGGTGACACTGAAGCTTTCTTT. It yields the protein CASRARGGDTEAFF.

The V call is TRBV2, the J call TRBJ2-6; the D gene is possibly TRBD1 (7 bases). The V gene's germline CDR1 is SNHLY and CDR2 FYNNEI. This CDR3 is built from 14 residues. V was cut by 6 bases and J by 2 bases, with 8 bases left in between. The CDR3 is CASSRGAGANVLTF. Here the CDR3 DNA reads TGTGCCAGCAGCAGGGGGGCTGGGGCCAACGTCCTGACTTTC. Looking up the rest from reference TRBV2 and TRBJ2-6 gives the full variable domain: EPEVTQTPSHQVTQMGQEVILRCVPISNHLYFYWYRQILGQKVEFLVSFYNNEISEKSEIFDDQFSVERPDGSNFTLKIRSTKLEDSAMYFCASSRGAGANVLTFGAGSRLTVL.

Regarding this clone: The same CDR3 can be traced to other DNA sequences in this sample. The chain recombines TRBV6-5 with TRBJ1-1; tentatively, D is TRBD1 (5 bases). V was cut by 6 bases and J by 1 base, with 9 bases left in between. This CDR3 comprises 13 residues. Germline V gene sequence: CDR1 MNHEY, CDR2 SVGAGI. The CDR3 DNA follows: TGTGCCAGCAGACTCGACAGGAACACTGAAGCTTTCTTT. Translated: CASRLDRNTEAFF.

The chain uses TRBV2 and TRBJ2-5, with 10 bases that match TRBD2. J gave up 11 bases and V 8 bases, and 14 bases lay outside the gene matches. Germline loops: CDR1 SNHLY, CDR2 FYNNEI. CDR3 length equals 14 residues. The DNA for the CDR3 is TGTGCCAGCGGCCAGGGGAGCGGGAGGGCTAGTCAGTACTTC. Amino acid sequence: CASGQGSGRASQYF.

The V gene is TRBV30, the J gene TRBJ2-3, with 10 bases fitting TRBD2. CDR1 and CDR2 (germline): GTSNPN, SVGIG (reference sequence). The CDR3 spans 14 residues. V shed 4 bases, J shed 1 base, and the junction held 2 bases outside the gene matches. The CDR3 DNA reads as TGTGCCTGGAATCTAGCGGGAGGCACAGATACGCAGTATTTT. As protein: CAWNLAGGTDTQYF. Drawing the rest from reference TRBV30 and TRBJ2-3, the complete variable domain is SQTIHQWPATLVQPVGSPLSLECTVEGTSNPNLYWYRQAAGRGLQLLFYSVGIGQISSEVPQNLSASRPQDRQFILSSKKLLLSDSGFYLCAWNLAGGTDTQYFGPGTRLTVL.

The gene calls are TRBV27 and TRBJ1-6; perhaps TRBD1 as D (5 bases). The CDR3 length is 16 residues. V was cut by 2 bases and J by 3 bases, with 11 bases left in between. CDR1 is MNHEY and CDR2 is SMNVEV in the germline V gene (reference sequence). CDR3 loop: CASSLSSTVYNSPLHF. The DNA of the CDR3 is TGTGCCAGCAGTTTAAGTTCGACAGTCTATAATTCACCCCTCCACTTT.

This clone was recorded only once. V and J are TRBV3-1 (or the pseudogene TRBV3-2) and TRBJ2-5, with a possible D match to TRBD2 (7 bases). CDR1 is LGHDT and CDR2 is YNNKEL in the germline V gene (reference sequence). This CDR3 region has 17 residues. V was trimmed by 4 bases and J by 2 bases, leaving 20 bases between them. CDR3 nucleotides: TGTGCCAGCAGCCCCCGAGGCGCGGGGGCCATACAAGAGACCCAGTACTTC. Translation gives CASSPRGAGAIQETQYF.

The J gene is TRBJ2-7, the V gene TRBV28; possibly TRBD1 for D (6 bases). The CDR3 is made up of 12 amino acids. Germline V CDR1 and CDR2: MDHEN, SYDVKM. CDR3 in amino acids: CATRGQIYEQYF. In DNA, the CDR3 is TGTGCTACCCGTGGACAGATCTACGAGCAGTACTTC.

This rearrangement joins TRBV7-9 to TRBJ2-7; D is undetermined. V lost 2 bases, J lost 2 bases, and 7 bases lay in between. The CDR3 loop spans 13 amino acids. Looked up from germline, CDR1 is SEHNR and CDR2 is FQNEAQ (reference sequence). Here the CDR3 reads CASSLRAPYEQYF. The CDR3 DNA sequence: TGTGCCAGCAGCTTACGAGCGCCCTACGAGCAGTACTTC.